One T cell receptor beta chain is described in this entry. This sample was taken from a study of cytomegalovirus exposure and HLA in healthy donors. Trimming removed 2 bases at V and 1 base at J, with 17 bases between. The CDR3 spans 17 residues. Germline V gene sequence: CDR1 MNHEY, CDR2 SMNVEV (reference sequence). The PCR contained 60 Vbeta and 13 Jbeta primers. The table came from immunoSEQ multiplex PCR; TCRdb's copy has only in-frame clones and leaves some out. Found here are 95,000 to 150,000 clones; the top ten clones hold approximately 2.6%. The chain employs TRBV27 and TRBJ1-1, with D possibly being TRBD1 (6 bases). The sequenced material came from PBMCs. The source of this sequence is a man aged 25-40 years in good health and CMV-seronegative. DNA of the CDR3: TGTGCCAGCAGTTTAAAGCTCCTGACAGGACCGAACACTGAAGCTTTCTTT. Protein product: CASSLKLLTGPNTEAFF.